This TCR beta chain was sequenced during a study of T cell responses to AZD1222 COVID-19 vaccine. This table comes from immunoSEQ multiplex PCR, and its TCRdb copy is limited to in-frame clones, with some not included. Among more than 100,000 clones, about 90% were seen once, and the ten largest hold 6.5% to 9%. Trimming cost V 3 bases and J 5 bases; bases outside gene matches: 9. CDR1 KGHSH and CDR2 LQKENI come from the germline V gene. The CDR3 spans 16 residues. Study-level findings and limits: There were mostly white British donors and more females than males, and clonal diversity was possibly underestimated. With two AZD1222 doses given, Spike-specific TCR breadth and depth both rose. Along spike, vaccine-associated CD4 TCRs were found throughout, with dominance at 160-218 and 743-854.

A word on this clone: The antigen remains undetermined.

The chain employs TRBV18 and TRBJ2-2; 7 positions agree with TRBD1. The source material was peripheral blood, sampled on day 0 of AZD1222 vaccination. The sequence came from an adult in good health. The CDR3 spells CASSPKPTGETGELFF. The CDR3 coding sequence is TGTGCCAGCTCACCGAAGCCTACAGGGGAAACCGGGGAGCTGTTTTTT.